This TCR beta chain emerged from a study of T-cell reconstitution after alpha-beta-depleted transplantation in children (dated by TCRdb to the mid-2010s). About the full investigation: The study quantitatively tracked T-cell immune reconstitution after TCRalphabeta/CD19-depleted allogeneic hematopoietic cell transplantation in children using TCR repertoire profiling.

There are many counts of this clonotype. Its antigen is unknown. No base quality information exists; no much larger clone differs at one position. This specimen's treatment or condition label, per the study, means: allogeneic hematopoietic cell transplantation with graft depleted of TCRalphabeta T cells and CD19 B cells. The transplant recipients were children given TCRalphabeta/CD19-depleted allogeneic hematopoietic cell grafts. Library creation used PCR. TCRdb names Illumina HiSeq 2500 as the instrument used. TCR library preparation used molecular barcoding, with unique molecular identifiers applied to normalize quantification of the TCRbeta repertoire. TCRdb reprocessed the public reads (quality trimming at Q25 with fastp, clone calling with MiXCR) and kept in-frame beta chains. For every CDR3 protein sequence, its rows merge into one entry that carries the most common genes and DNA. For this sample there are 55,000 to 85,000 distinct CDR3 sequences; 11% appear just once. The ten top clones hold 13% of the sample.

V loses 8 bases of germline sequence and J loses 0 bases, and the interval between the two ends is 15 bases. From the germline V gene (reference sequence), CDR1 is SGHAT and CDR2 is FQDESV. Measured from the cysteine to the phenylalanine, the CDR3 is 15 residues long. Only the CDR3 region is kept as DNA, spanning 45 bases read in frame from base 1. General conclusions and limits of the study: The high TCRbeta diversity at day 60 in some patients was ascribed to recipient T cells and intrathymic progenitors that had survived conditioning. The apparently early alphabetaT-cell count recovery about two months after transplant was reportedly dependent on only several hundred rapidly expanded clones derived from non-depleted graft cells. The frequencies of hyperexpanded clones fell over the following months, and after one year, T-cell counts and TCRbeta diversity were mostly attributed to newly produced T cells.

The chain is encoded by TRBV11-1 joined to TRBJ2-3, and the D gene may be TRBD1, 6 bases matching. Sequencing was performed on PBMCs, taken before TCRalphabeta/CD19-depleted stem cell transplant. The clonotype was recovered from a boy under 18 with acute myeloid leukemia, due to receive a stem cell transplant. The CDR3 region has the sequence CASEAFRGSTDTQYF. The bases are TGTGCCAGCGAGGCCTTCAGGGGTAGCACAGATACGCAGTATTTT.